Shown below are 12 T cell receptor beta chains from a single sample sequenced in a study of blood T cell repertoires in COVID-19. The data were produced by immunoSEQ multiplex PCR, yet TCRdb's version contains in-frame clones alone and is incomplete. In the table there are approximately 33,000 clones, about 85% of which are singletons. Sequenced material: peripheral blood. These receptors were obtained from a man between 65 and 85 years old with acute or convalescent COVID-19.

CDR3 nucleotide sequence: TGCGCCAGCAGCCAAGACAGCGGACAGGGGTTTGGCTACACCTTC. It codes for CASSQDSGQGFGYTF. The V and J genes are TRBV4-1 and TRBJ1-2; 9 nucleotides agree with TRBD1. The CDR3 has 15 residues. CDR1 is MGHRA, CDR2 YSYEKL, per germline. After removal of 0 bases from V and 7 bases from J, the junction contained 6 bases not matched to a gene.

J is TRBJ2-1 and V is TRBV11-2; 9 bases align to TRBD1. This CDR3 spans 15 amino acids. Looked up from germline, CDR1 is SGHAT and CDR2 is FQNNGV. V trimming: 5 bases; J trimming: 6 bases; junction bases outside the gene matches: 8. In nucleotides, the CDR3 is TGTGCCAGCAGCCAGTTACAGGGGGCAGGCAATGAGCAGTTCTTC. As protein: CASSQLQGAGNEQFF.

This clone was picked up a small number of times. A junction boundary mismatches the germline segment, possibly from a read error. The chain links TRBV19 to TRBJ2-2; 8 bases are a match to TRBD2. CDR1 is LNHDA, CDR2 SQIVND, per germline (reference sequence). This CDR3 contains 15 residues. CDR3 DNA sequence: TGTGCCAGTCGTCCCAGGACTAGCTGTCCCCGGGGAGCTGTTTTT. Translated, it gives CASRPRTSCPRGAVF.

The chain uses TRBV9 and TRBJ2-1, with 7 bases lining up with TRBD2. The CDR3 totals 15 residues. Trimming cost V 0 bases and J 5 bases; bases outside gene matches: 5. The V gene's germline CDR1 is SGDLS and CDR2 YYNGEE. The chain's CDR3 is CASSVELASHNEQFF. The CDR3 DNA reads TGTGCCAGCAGCGTAGAACTAGCGTCGCACAATGAGCAGTTCTTC.

The V gene is TRBV21-1, the J gene TRBJ2-1; the D call of TRBD2 is as the table states it, not checked on the DNA. TRBV21-1 is flagged as a pseudogene. The CDR3 spans 15 residues. CDR3 region: CASSNSRSGRREQFF. The CDR3, as DNA: TGTGCCAGCAGCAATAGTAGGAGCGGGAGGCGGGAGCAGTTCTTC.

This sequence joins TRBV28 and TRBJ1-6; 9 nucleotides align to TRBD1. Per the germline V gene, CDR1 is MDHEN and CDR2 is SYDVKM. This CDR3 comprises 15 residues. V shed 10 bases and J 6 bases; nucleotides not matched to a gene: 10. The DNA of the CDR3 is TGTGCCACCGCGAAAACGGGACAGGGTAATTCACCCCTCCACTTT. Protein product: CATAKTGQGNSPLHF.

The V call is TRBV4-3, the J call TRBJ1-4; no clear D. Germline CDR1 and CDR2: LGHNA and YSLEER. There are 13 residues in the CDR3. The V end was cut by 9 bases, the J end by 8 bases, with 16 bases between. The CDR3 bases are TGCGCCAGTCGGAGGAACAGAGAAGAAAAACTGTTTTTT. Its translation: CASRRNREEKLFF.

This clone has a handful of counts. The chain has TRBV4-2 and TRBJ1-3; D is undetermined. V lost 0 bases and J lost 3, with 12 bases in between. The CDR3 totals 16 residues. The germline V gene has CDR1 LGHNA and CDR2 YNFKEQ. CDR3 nucleotides: TGTGCCAGCAGCCAAGAAGAGGGAATAGGTGGAAACACCATATATTTT. Translating gives CASSQEEGIGGNTIYF.

This chain connects TRBV21-1 to TRBJ2-7; the D segment call TRBD2 is taken from the table without a DNA check. TRBV21-1 counts as a pseudogene. The length of the CDR3 is 12 residues. The CDR3 sequence: CASIPTSYEQYF. For the CDR3, the DNA is TGTGCCAGCATCCCAACTTCCTACGAGCAGTACTTC.

The J gene is TRBJ1-1, the V gene TRBV18; D may be TRBD1 (5 bases). V was pared by 5 bases and J by 1 base, with 8 bases between. CDR1 is KGHSH, CDR2 LQKENI, per germline. The CDR3 is made up of 13 amino acids. The CDR3 loop is CASSYGQNTEAFF. The CDR3 nucleotides are TGTGCCAGCTCATACGGACAGAACACTGAAGCTTTCTTT. Together with reference TRBV18 and TRBJ1-1, the CDR3 gives the full variable domain: NAGVMQNPRHLVRRRGQEARLRCSPMKGHSHVYWYRQLPEEGLKFMVYLQKENIIDESGMPKERFSAEFPKEGPSILRIQQVVRGDSAAYFCASSYGQNTEAFFGQGTRLTVV.

This chain uses TRBV28 with TRBJ1-2; weak D call: TRBD1 (6 bases). V lost 7 bases, J lost 2 bases, and 14 bases lay in between. The length of the CDR3 is 14 residues. The germline V gene has CDR1 MDHEN and CDR2 SYDVKM. The CDR3 nucleotides read TGTGCCAGCACCTTAGGGGGGGTGAACTATGGCTACACCTTC. As protein: CASTLGGVNYGYTF.

V and J are TRBV19 and TRBJ1-1; D is uncertain. The germline V and J ends were trimmed by 1 base and 8 bases, with 20 bases remaining between them. CDR3 size: 16 residues. CDR1 is LNHDA and CDR2 is SQIVND in the germline V gene (reference sequence). The CDR3 region has the DNA TGTGCCAGTAGTATAGGCCCGCCGGGCGGACTGGCCGAAGCTTTCTTT. This codes for CASSIGPPGGLAEAFF.